One and the same sample provided the 32 T cell receptor beta chains below, sequenced in a study of blood T cell repertoires in COVID-19. Assay used: immunoSEQ multiplex PCR; TCRdb lists only in-frame clones, some missing. The data contain some 200,000 clones, 70% to 90% of them singletons. The sequencing input was peripheral blood. The receptors here all came from a man aged 80 or over with acute or convalescent COVID-19.

The rearrangement uses TRBV10-3 and TRBJ1-5; tentative D call: TRBD1 (6 bases). The CDR3 consists of 15 residues. The germline V gene has CDR1 ENHRY and CDR2 SYGVKD. Trimming shortened V by 4 bases and J by 2 bases, and 12 bases separated the two germline ends. The CDR3 nucleotides are TGTGCCATCAGTGCCAGGGGCCTGGGCAATCAGCCCCAGCATTTT. This sequence encodes CAISARGLGNQPQHF.

This rearrangement joins TRBV6-6 to TRBJ1-1; D remains unclear. Trimming took 5 bases from V and 2 from J, leaving 12 bases between them. Germline V gene sequence: CDR1 MNHNY, CDR2 SVGAGI (reference sequence). The CDR3 has 14 residues. DNA of the CDR3: TGTGCCAGCAGTGTCGGACTGGGAAACACTGAAGCTTTCTTT. As protein: CASSVGLGNTEAFF.

The chain joins TRBV7-9 to TRBJ2-3; TRBD2 matches 11 bases. The V gene's germline CDR1 is SEHNR and CDR2 FQNEAQ (reference sequence). Trimming cost V 6 bases and J 2 bases; bases outside gene matches: 7. The CDR3 runs to 16 residues. The CDR3 nucleotides read TGTGCCAGCAGTTGGGGGACTAGCGGACCCACAGATACGCAGTATTTT. It yields the protein CASSWGTSGPTDTQYF.

The chain couples TRBV2 to TRBJ1-2, with 7 bases fitting TRBD1. The V gene end was trimmed by 2 bases and the J gene end by 4 bases; junction bases not matched to a gene: 4. Germline lookup yields CDR1 SNHLY and CDR2 FYNNEI. The CDR3 extends over 14 amino acids. Written as DNA, the CDR3 is TGTGCCAGCAGTGAATGGGACAGCGCCTATGGCTACACCTTC. This sequence encodes CASSEWDSAYGYTF.

The V call is TRBV10-2, the J call TRBJ2-2; a possible D gene is TRBD2 (6 bases). CDR1 WSHSY and CDR2 SAAADI come from the germline V gene. V lost 6 bases, J lost 5 bases, and 10 bases lay in between. The CDR3 runs 13 residues. The DNA for the CDR3 is TGCGCCAGCAGCGGGAGCAATACCGGGGAGCTGTTTTTT. It yields the protein CASSGSNTGELFF.

This clone has more than one count but fewer than ten. The chain couples TRBV5-1 to TRBJ1-4, with 9 bases fitting TRBD1. Trimming removed 1 base from V and 7 bases from J; junction bases left unmatched: 8. The CDR3 extends over 16 amino acids. The V gene's germline CDR1 is SGHRS and CDR2 YFSETQ. The CDR3 is CASSLPTGTGIEKLFF. DNA of the CDR3: TGCGCCAGCAGCTTGCCGACCGGGACAGGGATTGAAAAACTGTTTTTT.

CDR3 DNA: TGTGCCAGCAGCTTAACCCTGGGCGGGGGATCCGCTAACTATGGCTACACCTTC. Protein: CASSLTLGGGSANYGYTF. The V gene is TRBV7-2, the J gene TRBJ1-2; tentative D call: TRBD1 (5 bases). V lost 2 bases, J lost 0 bases, and 19 bases lay in between. The germline V gene encodes CDR1 SGHTA and CDR2 FQGNSA. This CDR3 has 18 amino acids.

V usage is TRBV2 and J usage is TRBJ1-2; a possible D gene is TRBD1 (6 bases). The V end was cut by 4 bases, the J end by 5 bases, with 14 bases between. Germline CDR1 SNHLY, CDR2 FYNNEI. The length of the CDR3 is 14 residues. The CDR3 DNA reads TGTGCCAGCAGTGCGGACAGCGGGGTGTATGGCTACACCTTC. This translates into CASSADSGVYGYTF. Full variable domain (remainder filled in from reference TRBV2 and TRBJ1-2): EPEVTQTPSHQVTQMGQEVILRCVPISNHLYFYWYRQILGQKVEFLVSFYNNEISEKSEIFDDQFSVERPDGSNFTLKIRSTKLEDSAMYFCASSADSGVYGYTFGSGTRLTVV.

The CDR3 protein is CASSIDPSGSEFF. The CDR3 DNA reads as TGTGCCAGTAGTATAGACCCCAGCGGGAGTGAGTTCTTC. The V and J genes are TRBV19 and TRBJ2-1; 8 bases match TRBD2. The CDR3 consists of 13 residues. The germline V gene encodes CDR1 LNHDA and CDR2 SQIVND (reference sequence). The J segment lost 14 bases and the V segment lost 0 bases, leaving 6 bases of the junction unmatched.

As for this clone: In the same sample, other DNA sequences code for this CDR3. V is TRBV4-3 and J is TRBJ2-5; the match to TRBD2 covers 14 bases. The germline V gene has CDR1 LGHNA and CDR2 YSLEER. Trimming removed 0 bases from V and 4 bases from J; junction bases left unmatched: 10. The CDR3 runs 19 residues. The CDR3 DNA sequence: TGCGCCAGCAGCCAAGATCCACCGGGACTAGCGGGAGCGGCAGAGACCCAGTACTTC. It is translated as CASSQDPPGLAGAAETQYF.

The rearrangement uses TRBV19 and TRBJ2-1; 8 bases map to TRBD2. The germline CDR1 and CDR2 sequences are LNHDA and SQIVND (reference sequence). After removal of 2 bases from V and 6 bases from J, the junction contained 6 bases not matched to a gene. This CDR3 comprises 15 residues. CDR3 nucleotides: TGTGCCAGTAGTATACTTAGCGGGAATTTCAATGAGCAGTTCTTC. It yields the protein CASSILSGNFNEQFF.

This rearrangement joins TRBV9 to TRBJ1-4, with D perhaps matching TRBD1 (6 bases). The CDR3 loop spans 15 amino acids. Trimming removed 4 bases at V and 0 bases at J, with 10 bases between. Per germline, CDR1 SGDLS and CDR2 YYNGEE. The CDR3 nucleotides read TGTGCCAGCAGCAGCGGGGGCGCAACTAATGAAAAACTGTTTTTT. Encoded protein: CASSSGGATNEKLFF.

V is TRBV19 and J is TRBJ1-3, with 9 bases lining up with TRBD1. Germline V gives CDR1 LNHDA, CDR2 SQIVND (reference sequence). This CDR3 region has 15 residues. J was trimmed by 3 bases and V by 2 bases; bases with no gene match: 2. The CDR3: CASSITGGGGNTIYF. For the CDR3, the DNA is TGTGCCAGTAGTATAACAGGGGGCGGTGGAAACACCATATATTTT. Complete variable domain (other parts from reference TRBV19 and TRBJ1-3): DGGITQSPKYLFRKEGQNVTLSCEQNLNHDAMYWYRQDPGQGLRLIYYSQIVNDFQKGDIAEGYSVSREKKESFPLTVTSAQKNPTAFYLCASSITGGGGNTIYFGEGSWLTVV.

V gene TRBV7-9 combines with J gene TRBJ2-3, with 7 bases matching TRBD2. The V gene end was trimmed by 1 base and the J gene end by 5 bases; junction bases not matched to a gene: 6. In germline, CDR1 is SEHNR, CDR2 FQNEAQ (reference sequence). The CDR3 totals 15 residues. The CDR3 nucleotides are TGTGCCAGCAGCTTAGGCGGGAGCGGTAAAGATACGCAGTATTTT. It specifies CASSLGGSGKDTQYF. The entire variable domain, with the rest obtained from reference TRBV7-9 and TRBJ2-3, is as follows: DTGVSQNPRHKITKRGQNVTFRCDPISEHNRLYWYRQTLGQGPEFLTYFQNEAQLEKSRLLSDRFSAERPKGSFSTLEIQRTEQGDSAMYLCASSLGGSGKDTQYFGPGTRLTVL.

The chain recombines TRBV5-8 with TRBJ2-7, with TRBD2 identical over 13 bases. The V gene end was trimmed by 0 bases and the J gene end by 7 bases; junction bases not matched to a gene: 10. Germline-derived CDR1 and CDR2 are SGHTS and YDEGEE. This CDR3 is 17 amino acids long. The CDR3 coding sequence is TGTGCCAGCAGCTTGGGACTAGCGGGAGGAACCACGGAGGAGCAGTACTTC. This gives the protein CASSLGLAGGTTEEQYF.

This chain links TRBV11-3 with TRBJ1-6, with 8 bases identical to TRBD1. V shed 5 bases, J shed 5 bases, and the junction held 2 bases outside the gene matches. This CDR3 contains 14 residues. Germline V gene data show CDR1 as SGHNT and CDR2 as YENEEA. CDR3 sequence (DNA): TGTGCCAGCAGCCAGGGGGCTAATAATTCACCCCTCCACTTT. Translation gives CASSQGANNSPLHF.

This chain joins TRBV18 and TRBJ2-2; D may be TRBD1 (5 bases). The germline gives CDR1 KGHSH, CDR2 LQKENI. V was pared by 4 bases and J by 3 bases, with 9 bases between. The CDR3 totals 14 residues. CDR3 protein: CASSQTDDTGELFF. Here the CDR3 DNA reads TGTGCCAGCTCACAGACAGACGACACCGGGGAGCTGTTTTTT.

V usage is TRBV5-6 and J usage is TRBJ2-3; 8 bases match TRBD1. Losses at the gene ends were 5 bases for V and 5 bases for J; bases not matched to a gene: 4. Per the germline V gene, CDR1 is SGHDT and CDR2 is YYEEEE. There are 13 residues in the CDR3. In DNA, the CDR3 is TGTGCCAGCAGGAGACAGGGGAAAGATACGCAGTATTTT. Its translation: CASRRQGKDTQYF.

CDR3 nucleotides: TGTGCCAGCAGCTTAACGTTTTCGGGCATTCAGTACTTC. Translating it yields CASSLTFSGIQYF. The genes are TRBV7-3 and TRBJ2-4; the D is unclear. Germline V gene sequence: CDR1 SGHTA, CDR2 FQGTGA. The V end was cut by 0 bases, the J end by 9 bases, with 9 bases between. This CDR3 is built from 13 residues.

This clone was observed a handful of times. V and J are TRBV28 and TRBJ1-2, with 7 bases aligning to TRBD1. The V and J ends lost 6 bases and 5 bases, in that order; junction bases with no gene match: 6. Germline V CDR1 and CDR2: MDHEN, SYDVKM. The CDR3 runs to 13 residues. The CDR3 sequence is CASSLDRDYGYTF. CDR3 DNA sequence: TGTGCCAGCAGCCTTGACAGGGATTATGGCTACACCTTC.

V is TRBV6-5 and J is TRBJ1-2; 8 bases are a match to TRBD1. This CDR3 is built from 14 residues. Germline V gene sequence: CDR1 MNHEY, CDR2 SVGAGI. V was clipped by 7 bases and J by 4 bases; unmatched bases: 8. In DNA, the CDR3 is TGTGCCAGCAACCTTCGACAGGGGAGCTATGGCTACACCTTC. The encoded protein is CASNLRQGSYGYTF.

The chain joins TRBV6-6 to TRBJ1-1; D possibly corresponds to TRBD1 (6 bases). Per germline, CDR1 MNHNY and CDR2 SVGAGI (reference sequence). The CDR3 covers 13 residues. V was cut by 6 bases and J by 6 bases, with 14 bases left in between. The CDR3 DNA follows: TGTGCCAGCAGCCCGGGACACCGAGCTGAAGCTTTCTTT. Amino acid sequence: CASSPGHRAEAFF.

This clone occurred a few times. The chain has TRBV6-1 and TRBJ2-7; TRBD1 might be the D (6 bases). Trimming stripped 7 bases from V and 5 bases from J, with 12 bases between. This CDR3 region has 12 residues. Germline CDR1 and CDR2: MNHNS and SASEGT. This CDR3 reads CASKQGIHEQYF. CDR3 sequence (DNA): TGTGCCAGCAAACAGGGTATCCACGAGCAGTACTTC.

The chain couples TRBV10-2 to TRBJ2-3; 7 bases are a match to TRBD1. Germline CDR1 WSHSY, CDR2 SAAADI. The V and J ends lost 6 bases and 0 bases, in that order; junction bases with no gene match: 6. CDR3 length: 15 amino acids. In DNA form, the CDR3 reads TGCGCCAGCAGACGTCAGGGGGTTAGCACAGATACGCAGTATTTT. This sequence encodes CASRRQGVSTDTQYF.

The J gene is TRBJ2-3, the V gene TRBV5-1; 11 bases match TRBD2. This CDR3 has 14 amino acids. V was pared by 6 bases and J by 7 bases, with 7 bases of the junction left unmatched. Looked up from germline, CDR1 is SGHRS and CDR2 is YFSETQ. Here the CDR3 reads CASTVTSGSYTQYF. CDR3 DNA sequence: TGCGCCAGCACCGTAACTAGCGGGAGTTATACGCAGTATTTT.

The chain uses TRBV21-1 and TRBJ2-1; TRBD2 reflects the table's D call only, with no check against the DNA. TRBV21-1 is an annotated pseudogene. The CDR3 is 20 amino acids. CDR3 protein: CASSIGSGTSGRASYNEQFF. In nucleotides, the CDR3 is TGTGCCAGCAGCATTGGTTCCGGGACTAGCGGGAGGGCCTCCTACAATGAGCAGTTCTTC.

The chain combines TRBV2 with TRBJ2-1; the D is unclear. Trimming stripped 2 bases from V and 4 bases from J, with 12 bases between. This CDR3 is built from 15 residues. Germline loops: CDR1 SNHLY, CDR2 FYNNEI. The CDR3 reads CASSENPTIYNEQFF. The CDR3 nucleotides read TGTGCCAGCAGTGAAAACCCTACGATATACAATGAGCAGTTCTTC.

This clone was found once. The chain recombines TRBV6-5 with TRBJ2-7, with TRBD2 identical over 12 bases. CDR3 size: 15 residues. Germline CDR1 and CDR2: MNHEY and SVGAGI. Trimming removed 5 bases from V and 2 bases from J; junction bases left unmatched: 4. CDR3 residues: CASSSTSGRTYEQYV. CDR3 nucleotide sequence: TGTGCCAGCAGTAGTACTAGCGGGAGGACCTACGAGCAGTACGTC.

The J gene is TRBJ2-7, the V gene TRBV6-2 or TRBV6-3; TRBD1 matches at 10 bases. The germline CDR1 and CDR2 sequences are MNHEY and SVGEGT. The CDR3 is 13 amino acids. V trimming: 6 bases; J trimming: 9 bases; junction bases outside the gene matches: 8. Here the CDR3 DNA reads TGTGCCAGCAGCACGACAGGGGGCGCCGTGCAGTACGTC. This translates into CASSTTGGAVQYV.

The J gene is TRBJ2-4, the V gene TRBV7-2; 14 bases are shared with TRBD2. With 3 bases clipped from V and 5 bases from J, the junction kept 3 bases outside the gene matches. The CDR3 has 16 residues. Germline CDR1 is SGHTA and CDR2 is FQGNSA. In DNA, the CDR3 is TGTGCCAGCAGCTTTGGGACTAGCGGGAGCCAAAACATTCAGTACTTC. Translated, it gives CASSFGTSGSQNIQYF.

The V and J genes are TRBV24-1 and TRBJ2-2; D might be TRBD2 (7 bases). The germline gives CDR1 KGHDR, CDR2 SFDVKD. The CDR3 contains 13 residues. V lost 10 bases, J lost 6 bases, and 14 bases lay in between. The CDR3: CATREGGAGELFF. The CDR3 DNA reads as TGTGCCACGCGAGAGGGGGGGGCCGGGGAGCTGTTTTTT.

The V call is TRBV6-2 or TRBV6-3, the J call TRBJ2-2, with 7 bases identical to TRBD2. V gave up 7 bases and J gave up 7 bases; unmatched junction bases: 6. Germline values: CDR1 MNHEY, CDR2 SVGEGT. The CDR3 covers 13 residues. The CDR3 sequence: CASIPSGGGELFF. Here the CDR3 DNA reads TGTGCCAGCATCCCATCGGGGGGCGGGGAGCTGTTTTTT.